The entry that follows covers one TCR beta chain sequence. Per the study methods: The authors estimated nucleated cell counts from reference gene primer amplification. TCRdb's copy holds only in-frame clones and misses some; the assay was immunoSEQ multiplex PCR. D and trimming were read from the DNA, whereas the V and J calls and clone size are those reported in that table. The top ten clones hold less than 4% of a sample with under 250,000 clones, around 82% of them seen once. This sample stems from a study of blood T cell repertoires in COVID-19. Study background: Specimens from acute and convalescent COVID-19 originated in the United States, Italy and Spain. From T cells, B-cell-depleted T cells, or PBMCs came the material, which was cDNA or gDNA.

The source is an elderly woman with acute or convalescent COVID-19. The sequencing sample was made of peripheral blood.

This chain's CDR3 is CASTAGLNYGYTF. CDR3 coding DNA: TGTGCCAGTACGGCAGGGCTTAACTATGGCTACACCTTC. The chain is built from TRBV19 and TRBJ1-2, with D possibly TRBD1 on 5 matching bases. With 7 bases removed from V and 1 base from J, the gap between germline ends came to 10 bases. The CDR3 runs to 13 residues. Per germline, CDR1 LNHDA and CDR2 SQIVND (reference sequence).